This T cell receptor (beta chain) emerged from a study of beta chain features in type 1 diabetes. Turning to the study itself: Healthy donors resembled patients in age, gender and cell yields. Findings of the study overall: Equally in patients and controls, PCR might preferentially amplify shorter templates. Moderate but significant shortening of TCRB CDR3s was recorded in all four CD4+ subsets from Type 1 diabetes patients.

Expressed TCRB transcripts got sequenced, as all isolated RNA was reverse transcribed. The assay was immunoSEQ multiplex PCR, and TCRdb's table has in-frame clones only and misses some. Of about 250,000 clones listed, 13% to 15% were seen once; the top ten hold approximately 0.024%. For this clone: What it binds is not known.

The CDR3 runs to 15 residues. Per the germline V gene, CDR1 is SGHVS and CDR2 is FQNEAQ. V shed 7 bases and J 2 bases; nucleotides not matched to a gene: 8. Sorting based on CD45RO/CCR7/CD25/CD127/CD95/CD27 separated CD4+ naive, central memory, regulatory and stem cell-like memory cells. The receptor was derived from a woman aged 40-49 years in good health. What was sequenced was naive CD4+ T cells from blood. This chain uses TRBV7-8 with TRBJ2-7; 10 bases agree with TRBD1. The CDR3 protein is CASKAGGTGAYEQYF. The DNA for the CDR3 is TGTGCCAGCAAAGCCGGAGGGACAGGGGCCTACGAGCAGTACTTC.